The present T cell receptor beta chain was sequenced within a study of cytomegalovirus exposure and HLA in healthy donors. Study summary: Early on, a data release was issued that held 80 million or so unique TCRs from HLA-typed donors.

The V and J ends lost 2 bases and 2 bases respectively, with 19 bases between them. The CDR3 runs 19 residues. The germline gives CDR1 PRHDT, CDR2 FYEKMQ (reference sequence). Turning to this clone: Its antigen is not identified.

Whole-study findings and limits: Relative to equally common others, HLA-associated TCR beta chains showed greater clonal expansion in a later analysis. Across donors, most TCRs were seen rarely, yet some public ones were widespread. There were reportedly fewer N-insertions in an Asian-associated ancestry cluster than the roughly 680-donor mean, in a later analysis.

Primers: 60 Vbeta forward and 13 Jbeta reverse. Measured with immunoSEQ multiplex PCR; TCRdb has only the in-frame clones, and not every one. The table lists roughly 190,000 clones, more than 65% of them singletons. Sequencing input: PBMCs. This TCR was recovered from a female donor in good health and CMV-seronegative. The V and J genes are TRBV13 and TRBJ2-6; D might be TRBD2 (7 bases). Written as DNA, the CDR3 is TGTGCCAGCAGCTTAAGTCGAGGGGGGGCGACAACTGGGGCCAACGTCCTGACTTTC. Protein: CASSLSRGGATTGANVLTF.